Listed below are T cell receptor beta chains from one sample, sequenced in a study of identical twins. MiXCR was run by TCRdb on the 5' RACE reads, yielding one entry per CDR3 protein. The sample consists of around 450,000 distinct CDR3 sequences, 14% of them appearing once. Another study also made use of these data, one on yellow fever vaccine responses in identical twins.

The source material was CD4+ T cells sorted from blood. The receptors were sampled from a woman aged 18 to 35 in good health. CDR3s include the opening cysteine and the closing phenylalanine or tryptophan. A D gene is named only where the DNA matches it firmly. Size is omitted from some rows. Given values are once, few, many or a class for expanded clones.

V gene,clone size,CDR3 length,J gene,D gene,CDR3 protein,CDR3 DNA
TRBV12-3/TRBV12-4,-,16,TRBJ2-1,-,CASSLEGPPTGNEQFF,TGTGCCAGCAGTTTAGAGGGACCCCCAACAGGGAATGAGCAGTTCTTC
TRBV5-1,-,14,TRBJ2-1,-,CASRGIPSYNEQFF,TGCGCCAGCAGGGGTATCCCCTCCTACAATGAGCAGTTCTTC
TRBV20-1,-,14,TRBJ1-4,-,CSASVIGYNEKLFF,TGCAGTGCTAGCGTCATCGGATATAATGAAAAACTGTTTTTT
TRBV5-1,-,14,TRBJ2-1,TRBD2,CASKGTSSYNEQFF,TGCGCCAGTAAGGGGACTAGCTCCTACAATGAGCAGTTCTTC
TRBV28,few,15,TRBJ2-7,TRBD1,CASSWPRQGSYEQYF,TGTGCCAGCAGTTGGCCCCGACAGGGGTCCTACGAGCAGTACTTC
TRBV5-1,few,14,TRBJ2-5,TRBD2,CASTAGGVQETQYF,TGCGCCAGCACCGCGGGGGGGGTCCAAGAGACCCAGTACTTC
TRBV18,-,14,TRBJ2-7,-,CASSPPPGTYEQYF,TGTGCCAGCTCACCACCCCCAGGAACCTACGAGCAGTACTTC
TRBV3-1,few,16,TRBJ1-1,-,CASSQRLGRLNTEAFF,TGTGCCAGCAGCCAGAGGTTGGGCAGATTGAACACTGAAGCTTTCTTT
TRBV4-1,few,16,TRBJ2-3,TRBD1,CASKQPGQSKTDTQYF,TGCGCCAGCAAACAACCGGGACAGTCAAAAACAGATACGCAGTATTTT
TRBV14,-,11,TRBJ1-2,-,CASSKTSGYTF,TGTGCCAGCAGCAAGACGTCTGGCTACACCTTC
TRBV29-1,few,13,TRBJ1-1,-,CSGAGLGDTEAFF,TGCAGCGGCGCAGGGTTAGGGGACACTGAAGCTTTCTTT
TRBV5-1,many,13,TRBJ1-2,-,CASSLGANYGYTF,TGCGCCAGCAGCTTGGGGGCGAACTATGGCTACACCTTC
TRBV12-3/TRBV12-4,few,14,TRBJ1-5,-,CASSLGRVQQPQHF,TGTGCCAGCAGTTTAGGCAGGGTGCAACAGCCCCAGCATTTT
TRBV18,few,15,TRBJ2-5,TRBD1,CASSSNRGRQETQYF,TGTGCCAGCTCGTCTAACAGGGGCCGGCAAGAGACCCAGTACTTC
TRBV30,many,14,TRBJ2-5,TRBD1,CAWIRGDRGETQYF,TGTGCCTGGATTCGGGGGGACAGGGGAGAGACCCAGTACTTC
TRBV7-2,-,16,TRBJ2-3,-,CASSLTPSGIPDTQYF,TGTGCCAGCAGCCTCACCCCCTCAGGGATTCCAGATACGCAGTATTTT
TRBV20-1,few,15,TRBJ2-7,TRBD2,CSARDWTSGSYEQYF,TGCAGTGCTAGAGATTGGACTAGCGGGTCCTACGAGCAGTACTTC
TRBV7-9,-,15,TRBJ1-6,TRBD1,CASRELGQVGEPLHF,TGTGCCAGCAGAGAATTAGGACAGGTCGGGGAGCCCCTCCACTTT
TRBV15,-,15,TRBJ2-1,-,CATSRDPRGYNEQFF,TGTGCCACCAGCAGAGATCCGCGCGGCTACAATGAGCAGTTCTTC
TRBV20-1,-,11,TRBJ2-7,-,CSATGGAEQYF,TGCAGTGCTACCGGGGGAGCCGAGCAGTACTTC
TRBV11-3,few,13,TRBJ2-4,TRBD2,CASSQSGGNIQYF,TGTGCCAGCAGCCAAAGCGGGGGAAACATTCAGTACTTC
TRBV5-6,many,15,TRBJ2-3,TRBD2,CAGSTGTSGTDTQYF,TGTGCCGGCAGTACGGGGACTAGCGGCACAGATACGCAGTATTTT
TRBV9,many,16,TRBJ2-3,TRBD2,CASSVDASGSMDTQYF,TGTGCCAGCAGCGTAGACGCTAGCGGGAGTATGGATACGCAGTATTTT
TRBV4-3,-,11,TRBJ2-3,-,CASSQGVAQYF,TGCGCCAGCAGCCAGGGTGTTGCGCAGTATTTT
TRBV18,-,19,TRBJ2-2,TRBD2,CASSPSASGASSRTGELFF,TGTGCCAGCTCACCATCGGCTAGCGGGGCCTCCTCCCGGACCGGGGAGCTGTTTTTT
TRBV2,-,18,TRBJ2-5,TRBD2,CASSVGTSGGASQETQYF,TGTGCCAGCAGTGTCGGGACTAGCGGGGGGGCCAGCCAAGAGACCCAGTACTTC
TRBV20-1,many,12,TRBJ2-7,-,CSASDITNEQYF,TGCAGTGCTAGTGACATCACGAACGAGCAGTACTTC
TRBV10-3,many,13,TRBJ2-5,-,CAISGQGKETQYF,TGTGCCATCAGTGGGCAGGGGAAAGAGACCCAGTACTTC
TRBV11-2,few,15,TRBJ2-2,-,CASSLFTGSTGELFF,TGTGCCAGCAGCTTATTTACCGGGTCCACCGGGGAGCTGTTTTTT
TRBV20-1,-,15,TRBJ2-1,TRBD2,CSAHLRGGGQDEQFF,TGCAGTGCACACCTCCGGGGGGGAGGGCAGGATGAGCAGTTCTTC
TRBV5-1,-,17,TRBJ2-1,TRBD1,CASSLAPTGGAGNEQFF,TGCGCCAGCAGCTTGGCCCCGACAGGGGGCGCGGGCAATGAGCAGTTCTTC
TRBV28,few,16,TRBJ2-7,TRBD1,CASSLLDRSSSYEQYF,TGTGCCAGCAGTTTATTGGACAGGTCGAGCTCCTACGAGCAGTACTTC
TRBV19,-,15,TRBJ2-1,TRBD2,CASTTGTSSYNEQFF,TGTGCCAGTACCACCGGGACTAGCTCCTACAATGAGCAGTTCTTC
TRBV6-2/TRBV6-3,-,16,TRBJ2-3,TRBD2,CASNKGLAGTRDTQYF,TGTGCCAGCAACAAGGGACTAGCGGGGACACGGGATACGCAGTATTTT
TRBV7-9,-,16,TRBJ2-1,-,CASNGDRGLSGNEQFF,TGTGCCAGCAATGGAGATAGGGGCCTTTCGGGGAATGAGCAGTTCTTC
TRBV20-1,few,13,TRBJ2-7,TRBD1,CSADDRVTYEQYF,TGCAGTGCTGATGACAGGGTAACCTACGAGCAGTACTTC
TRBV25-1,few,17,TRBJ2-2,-,CASSSHTGQKNTGELFF,TGTGCCAGCAGTTCGCATACCGGGCAGAAGAACACCGGGGAGCTGTTTTTT
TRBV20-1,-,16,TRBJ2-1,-,CSAASLNPPNYNEQFF,TGCAGTGCTGCTAGCCTCAACCCACCTAACTACAATGAGCAGTTCTTC
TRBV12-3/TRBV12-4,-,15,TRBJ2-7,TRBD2,CASTQGLADSYEQYF,TGTGCCAGCACTCAGGGACTAGCGGACTCCTACGAGCAGTACTTC
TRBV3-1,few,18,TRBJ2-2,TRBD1,CASSQGQGARPNTGELFF,TGTGCCAGCAGCCAAGGACAGGGGGCGCGTCCGAACACCGGGGAGCTGTTTTTT
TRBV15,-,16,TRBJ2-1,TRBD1,CATSTLLGTGFNEQFF,TGTGCCACCAGCACGCTCTTGGGGACAGGGTTTAATGAGCAGTTCTTC
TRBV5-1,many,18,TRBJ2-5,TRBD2,CASSFPTSGGSRQETQYF,TGCGCCAGCAGCTTCCCGACTAGCGGGGGGTCGAGGCAAGAGACCCAGTACTTC
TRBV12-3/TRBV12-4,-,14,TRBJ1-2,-,CASSLASGTYDYTF,TGTGCCAGCAGTTTAGCGTCCGGGACCTATGACTACACCTTC
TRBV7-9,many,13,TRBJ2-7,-,CASSFSAYYEQYF,TGTGCCAGCAGCTTTAGCGCCTACTACGAGCAGTACTTC
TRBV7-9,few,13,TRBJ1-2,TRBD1,CASSVGTAGGYTF,TGTGCCAGCAGCGTCGGGACAGCCGGCGGCTACACCTTC
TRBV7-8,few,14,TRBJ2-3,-,CASTTGGGTASGYF,TGTGCCAGCACCACCGGGGGCGGGACTGCGTCCGGGTATTTT
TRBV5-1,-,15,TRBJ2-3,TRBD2,CASSKDGLAADTQYF,TGCGCCAGCAGCAAAGACGGACTAGCCGCAGATACGCAGTATTTT
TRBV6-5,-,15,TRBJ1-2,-,CASSYSGAANYGYTF,TGTGCCAGCAGTTACTCGGGCGCAGCTAACTATGGCTACACCTTC
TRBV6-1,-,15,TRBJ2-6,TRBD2,CASRPAGAGANVLTF,TGTGCCAGCAGACCCGCGGGAGCTGGGGCCAACGTCCTGACTTTC
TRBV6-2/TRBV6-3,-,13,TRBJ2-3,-,CASTEFRRDTQYF,TGTGCCAGCACCGAATTTCGCCGAGATACGCAGTATTTT
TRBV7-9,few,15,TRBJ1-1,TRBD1,CASRTGGLMNTEAFF,TGTGCCAGCAGGACAGGGGGGTTGATGAACACTGAAGCTTTCTTT
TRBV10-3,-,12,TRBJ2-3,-,CAISDRTDTQYF,TGTGCCATCAGTGACCGCACAGATACGCAGTATTTT
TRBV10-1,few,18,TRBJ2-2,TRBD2,CASSTGLAGWINTGELFF,TGCGCCAGCAGTACGGGACTAGCGGGATGGATCAACACCGGGGAGCTGTTTTTT
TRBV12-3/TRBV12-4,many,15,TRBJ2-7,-,CASSSDRLPSYEQYF,TGTGCCAGCAGTTCAGACAGACTTCCCTCCTACGAGCAGTACTTC